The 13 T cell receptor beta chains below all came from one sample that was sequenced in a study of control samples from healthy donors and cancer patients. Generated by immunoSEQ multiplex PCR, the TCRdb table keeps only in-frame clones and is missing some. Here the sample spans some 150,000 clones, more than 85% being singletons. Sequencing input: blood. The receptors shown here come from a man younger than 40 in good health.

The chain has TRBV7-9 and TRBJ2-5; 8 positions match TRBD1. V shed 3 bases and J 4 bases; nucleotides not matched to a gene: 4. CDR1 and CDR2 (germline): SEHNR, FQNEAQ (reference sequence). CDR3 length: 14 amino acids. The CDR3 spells CASSLAGGRETQYF. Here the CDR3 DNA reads TGTGCCAGCAGCTTGGCAGGGGGCCGAGAGACCCAGTACTTC.

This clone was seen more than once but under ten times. The CDR3 sequence is CASSEAWLEGGNQPQHF. The CDR3 DNA reads TGTGCCAGCAGTGAAGCGTGGTTGGAGGGAGGCAATCAGCCCCAGCATTTT. The J gene is TRBJ1-5, the V gene TRBV6-1; D call uncertain. Germline V gene sequence: CDR1 MNHNS, CDR2 SASEGT. This CDR3 is 17 amino acids long. Trimming removed 0 bases at V and 2 bases at J, with 14 bases between.

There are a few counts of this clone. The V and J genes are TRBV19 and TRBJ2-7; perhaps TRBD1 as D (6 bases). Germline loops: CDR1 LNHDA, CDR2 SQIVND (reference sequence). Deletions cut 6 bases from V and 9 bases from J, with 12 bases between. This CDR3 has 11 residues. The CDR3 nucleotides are TGTGCCAGTAGCGAAGGGGGACGGCAGTACTTC. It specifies CASSEGGRQYF.

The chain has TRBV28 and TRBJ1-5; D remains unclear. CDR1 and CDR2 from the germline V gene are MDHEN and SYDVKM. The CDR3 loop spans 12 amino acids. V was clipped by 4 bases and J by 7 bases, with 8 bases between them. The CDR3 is CASSWVRQPQHF. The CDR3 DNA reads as TGTGCCAGCAGTTGGGTGAGACAGCCCCAGCATTTT. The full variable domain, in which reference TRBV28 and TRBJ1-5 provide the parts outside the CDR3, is DVKVTQSSRYLVKRTGEKVFLECVQDMDHENMFWYRQDPGLGLRLIYFSYDVKMKEKGDIPEGYSVSREKKERFSLILESASTNQTSMYLCASSWVRQPQHFGDGTRLSIL.

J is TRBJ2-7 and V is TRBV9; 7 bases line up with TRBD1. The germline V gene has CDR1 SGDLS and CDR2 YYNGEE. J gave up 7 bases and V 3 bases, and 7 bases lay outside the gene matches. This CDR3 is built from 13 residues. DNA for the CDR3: TGTGCCAGCAGCGCAACAGGGGCTAGGGAGCAGTACTTC. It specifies CASSATGAREQYF.

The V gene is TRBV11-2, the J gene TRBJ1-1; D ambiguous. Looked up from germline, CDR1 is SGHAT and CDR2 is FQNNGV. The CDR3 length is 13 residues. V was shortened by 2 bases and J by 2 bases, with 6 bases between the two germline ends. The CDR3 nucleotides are TGTGCCAGCAGCTTATTCGGAAACACTGAAGCTTTCTTT. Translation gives CASSLFGNTEAFF.

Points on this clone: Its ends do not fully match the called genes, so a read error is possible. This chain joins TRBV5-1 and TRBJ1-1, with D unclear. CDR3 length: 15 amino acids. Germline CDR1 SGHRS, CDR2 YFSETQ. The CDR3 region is CVSSLAGGTNTEAFF. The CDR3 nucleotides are TGCGTCAGCAGCTTGGCCGGCGGCACGAACACTGAAGCTTTCTTT.

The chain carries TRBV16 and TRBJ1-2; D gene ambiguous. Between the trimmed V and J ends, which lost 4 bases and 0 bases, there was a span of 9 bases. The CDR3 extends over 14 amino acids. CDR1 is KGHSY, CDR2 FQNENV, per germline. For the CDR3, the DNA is TGTGCCAGCAGCCCTTTAGGAGCTAACTATGGCTACACCTTC. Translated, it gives CASSPLGANYGYTF.

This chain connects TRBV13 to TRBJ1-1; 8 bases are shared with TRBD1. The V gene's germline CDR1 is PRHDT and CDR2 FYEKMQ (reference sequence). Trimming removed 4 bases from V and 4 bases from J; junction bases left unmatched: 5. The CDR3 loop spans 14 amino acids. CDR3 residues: CASSSRGLGTEAFF. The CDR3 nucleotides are TGTGCCAGCAGCTCCAGGGGGCTGGGCACTGAAGCTTTCTTT. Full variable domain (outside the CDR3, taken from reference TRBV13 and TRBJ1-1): AAGVIQSPRHLIKEKRETATLKCYPIPRHDTVYWYQQGPGQDPQFLISFYEKMQSDKGSIPDRFSAQQFSDYHSELNMSSLELGDSALYFCASSSRGLGTEAFFGQGTRLTVV.

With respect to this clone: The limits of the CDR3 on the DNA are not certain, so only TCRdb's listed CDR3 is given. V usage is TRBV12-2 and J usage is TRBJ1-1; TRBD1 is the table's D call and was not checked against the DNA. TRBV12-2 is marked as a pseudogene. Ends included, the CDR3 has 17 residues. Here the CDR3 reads CASRLAWGQGARTEAFF.

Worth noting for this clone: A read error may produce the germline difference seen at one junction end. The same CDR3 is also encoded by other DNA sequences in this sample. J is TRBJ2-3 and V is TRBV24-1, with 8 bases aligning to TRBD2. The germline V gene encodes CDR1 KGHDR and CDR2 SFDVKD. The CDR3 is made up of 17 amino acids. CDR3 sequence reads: CATSEREPYNYTDTQYF. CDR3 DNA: TGTGCCACTAGTGAGCGGGAGCCATACAATTACACAGATACGCAGTATTTT.

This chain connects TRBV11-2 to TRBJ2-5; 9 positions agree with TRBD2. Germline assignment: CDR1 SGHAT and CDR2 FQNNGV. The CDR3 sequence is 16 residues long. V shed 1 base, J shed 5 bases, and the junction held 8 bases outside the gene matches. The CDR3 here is CASSLGAGGQGETQYF. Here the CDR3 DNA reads TGTGCCAGCAGCTTAGGGGCGGGGGGGCAGGGGGAGACCCAGTACTTC.

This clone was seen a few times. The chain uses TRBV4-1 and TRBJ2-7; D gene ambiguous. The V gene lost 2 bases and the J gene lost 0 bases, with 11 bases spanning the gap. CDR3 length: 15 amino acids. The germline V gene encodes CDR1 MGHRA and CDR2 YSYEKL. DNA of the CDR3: TGCGCCAGCAGCCAACCCGACGGAAGCTCCTACGAGCAGTACTTC. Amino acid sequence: CASSQPDGSSYEQYF.